This T cell receptor beta chain originates from a study of T cells in Graves' hyperthyroidism and ophthalmopathy. This clonotype has just a few counts. Uncontrolled infection, other autoimmune disease, pregnancy or lactation disqualified patients from enrolment. Researchers amplified the TCR beta CDR3 regions from RNA transcripts. A first-round RT-PCR of the TCR CDR3 used the HTBI primer set. TCRdb re-derived calls from the multiplex PCR reads in MiXCR, one entry per CDR3 protein. This sample has more than 350,000 distinct CDR3 sequences, with about 15% found just once. The CDR3 covers 14 residues. Trimming shortened V by 2 bases and J by 12 bases, and 17 bases separated the two germline ends. Looked up from germline, CDR1 is MGHDK and CDR2 is SYGVNS.

The sequence was collected from a woman aged 55-75 years with Graves' ophthalmopathy. V gene TRBV25-1 combines with J gene TRBJ2-1, with D possibly matching TRBD2 (6 bases). The sample comprised blood. The CDR3 DNA is TGTGCCAGCAGTGAAAGTCTGCCTGGAGGGAGGCAGTTCTTC. It is translated as CASSESLPGGRQFF. The full variable domain, its missing parts supplied by reference TRBV25-1 and TRBJ2-1, is EADIYQTPRYLVIGTGKKITLECSQTMGHDKMYWYQQDPGMELHLIHYSYGVNSTEKGDLSSESTVSRIRTEHFPLTLESARPSHTSQYLCASSESLPGGRQFFGPGTRLTVL.